A selection of T cell receptor beta chains follows, all from one sample in a study of T cell responses to AZD1222 COVID-19 vaccine. Libraries were prepared by immunoSEQ multiplex PCR; TCRdb keeps only in-frame clonotypes and omits some of them. The data show approximately 180,000 clones, 70% to 90% seen once. The sequenced sample was peripheral blood, obtained 28 days after the second AZD1222 dose. The receptors here all came from an adult who received the AZD1222 COVID-19 vaccine. Each CDR3 is given with its conserved first and last residue. D genes are given only for firm matches. Clone size is shown for a subset of rows, as once, few, many or a class of expanded clone.

TRBV28	18	-	TRBJ1-2	TRBD1	TGTGCCAGCAGCCCGGTTTATCGGACAGGGCTCGCTAACTATGGCTACACCTTC	CASSPVYRTGLANYGYTF
TRBV7-3	16	-	TRBJ1-3	-	TGTGCCAGCAGCCCCGGTAACAGTGGCTCTGGAAACACCATATATTTT	CASSPGNSGSGNTIYF
TRBV5-6	13	-	TRBJ2-5	-	TGTGCCAGCAGCAGGGCCCCGGGGGAGACCCAGTACTTC	CASSRAPGETQYF
TRBV28	16	-	TRBJ2-2	-	TGTGCCAGCAGTTTCCCCTATGGCCTGAACACCGGGGAGCTGTTTTTT	CASSFPYGLNTGELFF
TRBV5-1	14	-	TRBJ2-7	TRBD2	TGCGCCAGCAGCTTAGGGACTAGCGGCGACGAGCAGTACTTC	CASSLGTSGDEQYF
TRBV7-8	17	-	TRBJ1-6	-	TGTGCCAGCAGCACCCGGACGAGGGGGGCAGATAATTCACCCCTCCACTTT	CASSTRTRGADNSPLHF
TRBV29-1	13	-	TRBJ2-5	-	TGCAGCGTGACGGAGACTAGAGTAGAGACCCAGTACTTC	CSVTETRVETQYF
TRBV2	13	-	TRBJ1-4	-	TGTGCCAGCAGTGGACTACAGGGTGGAAAACTGTTTTTT	CASSGLQGGKLFF
TRBV9	16	-	TRBJ2-7	TRBD2	TGTGCCAGCAGCGTAGGGACTAGCGGGAGTTACTACGAGCAGTACTTC	CASSVGTSGSYYEQYF
TRBV28	16	-	TRBJ1-5	-	TGTGCCAGCAGTTCGCCCGCCGGGGAGGTCAATCAGCCCCAGCATTTT	CASSSPAGEVNQPQHF
TRBV30	13	-	TRBJ1-2	-	TGTGCCTTCTTGGGACGGGGGGGATATGGCTACACCTTC	CAFLGRGGYGYTF
TRBV12-3/TRBV12-4	13	-	TRBJ2-5	-	TGTGCCAGCAGTTTCTGGGGTCAAGAGACCCAGTACTTC	CASSFWGQETQYF
TRBV7-3	15	-	TRBJ2-1	-	TGTGCCAGCAGCTTAAGCAGGGGCCCCTCTAATGAGCAGTTCTTC	CASSLSRGPSNEQFF
TRBV28	14	-	TRBJ1-1	-	TGTGCCAGCAGCCCTGGGGAGGGGGTCACTGAAGCTTTCTTT	CASSPGEGVTEAFF
TRBV5-1	15	once	TRBJ2-1	TRBD1	TGCGCCAGCAGCTCCGGAGACAGGGCCCACAATGAGCAGTTCTTC	CASSSGDRAHNEQFF
TRBV2	11	-	TRBJ1-2	-	TGTGCCAGCTCCCCAATGGAAGGCTACACCTTC	CASSPMEGYTF
TRBV6-1	14	-	TRBJ2-3	TRBD2	TGTGCCAGCCGTGAGGGAGGGCCCCCAGATACGCAGTATTTT	CASREGGPPDTQYF
TRBV29-1	12	-	TRBJ1-2	-	TGCAGCGCCGAGACCGTGAACTATGGCTACACCTTC	CSAETVNYGYTF
TRBV3-1/TRBV3-2	19	-	TRBJ2-3	TRBD2	TGTGCCAGCAGCCAAAATCCCCTAGCGGGAGGGCCTAGCACAGATACGCAGTATTTT	CASSQNPLAGGPSTDTQYF
TRBV28	18	-	TRBJ1-1	TRBD1	TGTGCCAGCAGTTTAGGAACATGGGGGACAGGCGACAACACTGAAGCTTTCTTT	CASSLGTWGTGDNTEAFF
TRBV10-3	14	-	TRBJ2-7	-	TGTGCCATCAGTGAGTCGAACGATCCCTACGAGCAGTACTTC	CAISESNDPYEQYF
TRBV6-1	15	once	TRBJ2-7	-	TGTGCCAGCAGTGATGGGCCTTTCCGTTCCTACGAGCAGTACTTC	CASSDGPFRSYEQYF
TRBV5-6	14	-	TRBJ1-1	-	TGTGCCAGCAGCTTGGGCAGGGCGGACACTGAAGCTTTCTTT	CASSLGRADTEAFF
TRBV4-1	15	-	TRBJ2-1	TRBD2	TGCGCCAGCAGCCACGGACTAGCGGAGTACAATGAGCAGTTCTTC	CASSHGLAEYNEQFF
TRBV12-3/TRBV12-4	13	-	TRBJ2-5	-	TGTGCCAGCAGTTTACGGGAGCAAGAGACCCAGTACTTC	CASSLREQETQYF
TRBV27	14	-	TRBJ2-3	TRBD1	TGTGCCAGCAGTTTGGGACAGGACACAGATACGCAGTATTTT	CASSLGQDTDTQYF
TRBV7-7	17	-	TRBJ2-3	TRBD2	TGTGCTAGCAGCCTCTCTTCGGGGCGGGAGGGCGTAGATACGCAGTATTTT	CASSLSSGREGVDTQYF
TRBV11-3	16	-	TRBJ2-1	TRBD2	TGTGCCAGCAGCTCGAGACTAGCGGGAGGGTACAATGAGCAGTTCTTC	CASSSRLAGGYNEQFF
TRBV28	13	-	TRBJ2-7	-	TGTGCCAGCAACCTGGGGCAGGGCTACGAGCAGTACTTC	CASNLGQGYEQYF
TRBV3-1/TRBV3-2	13	-	TRBJ2-7	-	TGTGCCAGCAGCCAAGAGGAGGCGGGCGAGCAGTACTTC	CASSQEEAGEQYF
TRBV19	15	-	TRBJ1-1	TRBD1	TGTGCCAGTAGTACCCCCAGGGGGATGAACACTGAAGCTTTCTTT	CASSTPRGMNTEAFF
TRBV10-3	16	-	TRBJ2-1	TRBD1	TGTGCCATCAGTGAGCCAGGACAGGGTACAGGAAATGAGCAGTTCTTC	CAISEPGQGTGNEQFF
TRBV12-3/TRBV12-4	12	few	TRBJ2-1	-	TGTGCCAGCACCCTAGGTCTTGGTGAGCAGTTCTTC	CASTLGLGEQFF
TRBV4-3	15	-	TRBJ1-2	TRBD1	TGCGCCAGCAGCCAAGCCCCAGGGGGTGGCTATGGCTACACCTTC	CASSQAPGGGYGYTF
TRBV5-1	14	-	TRBJ2-5	TRBD2	TGCGCCAGCAGCTTTTCAGCGGGAGGGGAGACCCAGTACTTC	CASSFSAGGETQYF
TRBV19	16	-	TRBJ2-3	-	TGTGCCAGTTCCCATACCCCACAGGGTTCAACAGATACGCAGTATTTT	CASSHTPQGSTDTQYF
TRBV9	15	-	TRBJ2-7	TRBD1	TGTGCCAGCAGTGAAGCCCCGGGACAGGTCTTCGAGCAGTACTTC	CASSEAPGQVFEQYF
TRBV5-4	15	once	TRBJ2-3	-	TGTGCCAGCAGCTTGGCTGGGGGAGTCACAGATACGCAGTATTTT	CASSLAGGVTDTQYF
TRBV7-3	16	once	TRBJ2-1	TRBD1	TGTGCCAGCAGCCCCGGGGCGGGACAGGGATACAATGAGCAGTTCTTC	CASSPGAGQGYNEQFF
TRBV6-1	13	-	TRBJ1-2	-	TGTGCCACCCGACCGTCAGCAGACTATGGCTACACCTTC	CATRPSADYGYTF
TRBV6-6	14	-	TRBJ1-3	-	TGTGCCAGCAAAGGCGCCGACTCTGGAAACACCATATATTTT	CASKGADSGNTIYF